This TCR beta chain was captured in a study of blood T cell repertoires in COVID-19. Looked up from germline, CDR1 is MNHEY and CDR2 is SVGAGI. The CDR3 covers 12 residues. With 6 bases clipped from V and 5 bases from J, the junction kept 0 bases outside the gene matches. Clones were read by immunoSEQ multiplex PCR, and TCRdb kept only the in-frame ones, dropping some. The sample includes 35,000 to 45,000 clones, over 75% of them seen just once. This clone was seen once. Sequencing used peripheral blood. This rearrangement joins TRBV6-5 to TRBJ1-5, with 8 bases identical to TRBD1. The receptor was isolated from a human donor in a cohort sampled during active COVID-19. The CDR3 is CASRTGDQPQHF. CDR3 coding DNA: TGTGCCAGCAGGACAGGGGATCAGCCCCAGCATTTT.